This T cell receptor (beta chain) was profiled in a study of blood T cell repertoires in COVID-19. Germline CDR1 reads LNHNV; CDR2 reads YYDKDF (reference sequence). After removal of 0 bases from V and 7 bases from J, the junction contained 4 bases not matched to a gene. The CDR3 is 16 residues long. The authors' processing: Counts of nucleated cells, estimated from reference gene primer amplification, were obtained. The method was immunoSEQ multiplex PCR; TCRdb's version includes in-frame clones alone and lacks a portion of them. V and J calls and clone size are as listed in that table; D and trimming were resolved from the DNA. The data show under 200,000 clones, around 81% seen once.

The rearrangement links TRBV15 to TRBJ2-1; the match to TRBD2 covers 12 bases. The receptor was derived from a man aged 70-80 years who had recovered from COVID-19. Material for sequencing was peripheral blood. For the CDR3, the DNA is TGTGCCACCAGCAGAGATCGACTAGCGGGAGCGAATGAGCAGTTCTTC. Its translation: CATSRDRLAGANEQFF.